This entry describes one TCR beta chain. In the original workflow: Nucleated cell counts were estimated from reference gene primer amplification. Clones were read by immunoSEQ multiplex PCR, and TCRdb kept only the in-frame ones, dropping some. V, J and clone size are taken as reported in that table, and D and trimming were inferred from the DNA itself. This table has under 70,000 clones, 84% appearing once. The CDR3 is made up of 16 amino acids. Looked up from germline, CDR1 is MNHEY and CDR2 is SVGAGI. Unmatched junction bases numbered 10, after V lost 1 base and J lost 11 bases. This sample was included in a study of blood T cell repertoires in COVID-19. At the level of the study: Acute and convalescent COVID-19 specimens originated in the United States, Italy and Spain. T cells, B-cell-depleted T cells, or PBMCs provided the cDNA or gDNA that served as material.

The chain employs TRBV6-5 and TRBJ1-4; 10 bases map to TRBD1. The sample was peripheral blood. The clonotype comes from a woman older than 75 with acute or convalescent COVID-19. Written as DNA, the CDR3 is TGTGCCAGCAGTTACTTGACGACAGGGGGCGCGCAGAAACTGTTTTTT. This codes for CASSYLTTGGAQKLFF.